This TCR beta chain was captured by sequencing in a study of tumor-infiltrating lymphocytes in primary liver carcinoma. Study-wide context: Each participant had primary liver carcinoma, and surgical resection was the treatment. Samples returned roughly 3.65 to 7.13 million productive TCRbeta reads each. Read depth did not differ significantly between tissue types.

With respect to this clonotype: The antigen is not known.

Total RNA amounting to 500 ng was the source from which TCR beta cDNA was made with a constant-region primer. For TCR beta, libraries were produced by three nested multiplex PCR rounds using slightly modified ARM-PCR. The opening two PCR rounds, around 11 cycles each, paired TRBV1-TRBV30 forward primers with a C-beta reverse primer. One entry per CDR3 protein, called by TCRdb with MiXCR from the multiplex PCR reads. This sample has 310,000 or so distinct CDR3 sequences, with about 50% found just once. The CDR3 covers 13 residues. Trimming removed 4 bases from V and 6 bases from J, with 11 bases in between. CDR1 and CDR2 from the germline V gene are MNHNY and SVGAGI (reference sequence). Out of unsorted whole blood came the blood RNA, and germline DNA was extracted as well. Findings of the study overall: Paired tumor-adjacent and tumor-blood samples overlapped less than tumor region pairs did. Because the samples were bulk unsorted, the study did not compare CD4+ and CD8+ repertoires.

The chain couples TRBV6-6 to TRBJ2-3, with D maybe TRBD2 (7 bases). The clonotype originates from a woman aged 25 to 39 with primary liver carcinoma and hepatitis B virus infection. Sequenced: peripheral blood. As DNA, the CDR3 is TGTGCCAGCAGTTCGGGGAGGGGGGATACGCAGTATTTT. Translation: CASSSGRGDTQYF.